This TCR beta chain is drawn from a study of cytomegalovirus exposure and HLA in healthy donors. As for the study in general: Within the Caucasian-associated ancestry cluster were approximately 77% of the approximately 400 genotyped donors.

No CMV serostatus entry exists for this donor. Germline CDR1 SGHVS, CDR2 FQNEAQ. The CDR3 is 14 amino acids. Trimming removed 3 bases at V and 0 bases at J, with 9 bases between. Study-wide findings and caveats: Being indistinguishable, some V segments were excluded, TRBV6-2 and TRBV6-3 among them.

In the PCR, 60 Vbeta and 13 Jbeta primers were used. Generated by immunoSEQ multiplex PCR, the TCRdb table keeps only in-frame clones and is missing some. The table records roughly 120,000 clones, around three quarters of them present only once. As concerns this clone: Its antigen is undetermined.

This clonotype was sampled from a human donor in good health. The specimen was PBMCs. The chain carries TRBV7-8 and TRBJ2-7; tentative D call: TRBD1 (5 bases). CDR3 DNA: TGTGCCAGCAGCTTGACAGCCAACTCCTACGAGCAGTACTTC. Encoded protein: CASSLTANSYEQYF.